This T cell receptor (beta chain) was documented in a study of T-cell reconstitution after alpha-beta-depleted transplantation in children. Preparation of the TCRbeta library involved a method that used unique molecular identifiers. In TCRdb, the PCR reads were re-called with MiXCR into one record per CDR3 protein. Of approximately 350,000 distinct CDR3 sequences listed, roughly 13% are singletons. There are many counts of this clonotype. This material consisted of PBMCs, taken from the stem cell graft. The receptor was derived from a human donor who donated a stem cell graft to a child with Fanconi anemia.

The CDR3 here is CASSLGGVTGELFF. In DNA, the CDR3 is TGTGCCAGCAGTTTAGGGGGGGTCACCGGGGAGCTGTTTTTT. The rearrangement uses TRBV12-3 or TRBV12-4 and TRBJ2-2; TRBD2 might be the D (6 bases). The V gene lost 1 base and the J gene lost 4 bases, with 7 bases spanning the gap. CDR3 length: 14 amino acids.